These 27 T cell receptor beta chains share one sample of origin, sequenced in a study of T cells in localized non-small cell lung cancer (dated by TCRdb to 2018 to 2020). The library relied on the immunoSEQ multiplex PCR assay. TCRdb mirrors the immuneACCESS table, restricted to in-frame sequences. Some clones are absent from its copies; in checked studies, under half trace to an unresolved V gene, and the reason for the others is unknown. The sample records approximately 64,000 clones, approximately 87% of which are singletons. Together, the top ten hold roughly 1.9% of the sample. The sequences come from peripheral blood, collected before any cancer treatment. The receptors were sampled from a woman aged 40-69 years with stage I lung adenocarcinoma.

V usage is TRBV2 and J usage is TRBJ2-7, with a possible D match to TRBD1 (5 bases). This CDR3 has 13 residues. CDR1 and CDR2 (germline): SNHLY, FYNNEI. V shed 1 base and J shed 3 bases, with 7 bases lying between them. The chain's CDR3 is CASSEGTGYEQYF. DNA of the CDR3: TGTGCCAGCAGTGAAGGAACAGGCTACGAGCAGTACTTC.

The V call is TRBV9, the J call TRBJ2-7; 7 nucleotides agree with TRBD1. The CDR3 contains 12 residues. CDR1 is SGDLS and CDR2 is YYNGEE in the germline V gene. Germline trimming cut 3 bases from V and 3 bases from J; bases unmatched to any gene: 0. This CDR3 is CASSGDSYEQYF. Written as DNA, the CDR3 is TGTGCCAGCAGCGGGGACAGCTACGAGCAGTACTTC.

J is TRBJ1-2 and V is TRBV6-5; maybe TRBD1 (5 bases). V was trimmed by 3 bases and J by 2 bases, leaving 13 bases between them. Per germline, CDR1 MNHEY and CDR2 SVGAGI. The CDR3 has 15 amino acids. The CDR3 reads CASSYRDGGNYGYTF. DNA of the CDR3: TGTGCCAGCAGTTATCGGGACGGGGGGAACTATGGCTACACCTTC.

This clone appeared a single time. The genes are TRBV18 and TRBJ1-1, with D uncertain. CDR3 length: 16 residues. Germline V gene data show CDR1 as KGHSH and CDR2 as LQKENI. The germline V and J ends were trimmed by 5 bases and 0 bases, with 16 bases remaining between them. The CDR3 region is CASSGYLGSLNTEAFF. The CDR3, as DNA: TGTGCCAGCTCAGGGTACCTGGGATCTTTGAACACTGAAGCTTTCTTT.

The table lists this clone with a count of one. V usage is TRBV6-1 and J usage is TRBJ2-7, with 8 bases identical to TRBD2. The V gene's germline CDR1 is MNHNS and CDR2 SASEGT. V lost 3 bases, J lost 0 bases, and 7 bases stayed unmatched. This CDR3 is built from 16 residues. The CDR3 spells CASSDPGGRSSYEQYF. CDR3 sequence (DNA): TGTGCCAGCAGTGATCCGGGCGGGAGGAGCTCCTACGAGCAGTACTTC.

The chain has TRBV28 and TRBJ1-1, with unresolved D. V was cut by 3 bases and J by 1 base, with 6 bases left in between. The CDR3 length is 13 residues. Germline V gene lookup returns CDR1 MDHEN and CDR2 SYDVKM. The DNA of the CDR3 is TGTGCCAGCAGTTTTTGGACGAACACTGAAGCTTTCTTT. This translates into CASSFWTNTEAFF. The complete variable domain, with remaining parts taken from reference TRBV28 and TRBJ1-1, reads DVKVTQSSRYLVKRTGEKVFLECVQDMDHENMFWYRQDPGLGLRLIYFSYDVKMKEKGDIPEGYSVSREKKERFSLILESASTNQTSMYLCASSFWTNTEAFFGQGTRLTVV.

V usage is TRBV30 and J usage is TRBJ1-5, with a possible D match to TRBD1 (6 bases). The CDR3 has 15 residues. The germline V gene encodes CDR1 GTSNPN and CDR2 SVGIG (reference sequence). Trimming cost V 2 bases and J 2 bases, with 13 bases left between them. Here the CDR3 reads CAWSPSTGGNQPQHF. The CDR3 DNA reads TGTGCCTGGAGTCCTTCGACAGGAGGCAATCAGCCCCAGCATTTT.

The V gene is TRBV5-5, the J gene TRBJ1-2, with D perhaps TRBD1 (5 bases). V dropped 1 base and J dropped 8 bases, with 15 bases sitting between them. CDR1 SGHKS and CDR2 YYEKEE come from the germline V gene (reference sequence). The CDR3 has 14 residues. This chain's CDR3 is CASSLFLGGEGYTF. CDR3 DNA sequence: TGTGCCAGCAGCTTGTTTCTCGGGGGGGAAGGCTACACCTTC.

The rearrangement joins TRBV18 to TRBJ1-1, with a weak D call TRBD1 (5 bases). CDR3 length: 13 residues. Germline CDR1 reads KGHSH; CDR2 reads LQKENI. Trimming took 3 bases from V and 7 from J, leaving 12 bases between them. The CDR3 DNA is TGTGCCAGCTCACCCTCAGGGTGGGGTGAAGCTTTCTTT. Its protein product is CASSPSGWGEAFF.

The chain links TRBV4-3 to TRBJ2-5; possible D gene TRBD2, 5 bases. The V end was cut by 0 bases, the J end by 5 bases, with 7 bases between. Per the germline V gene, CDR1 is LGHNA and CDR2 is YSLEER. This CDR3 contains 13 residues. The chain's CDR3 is CASSQDGGETQYF. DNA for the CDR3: TGCGCCAGCAGCCAAGACGGCGGGGAGACCCAGTACTTC.

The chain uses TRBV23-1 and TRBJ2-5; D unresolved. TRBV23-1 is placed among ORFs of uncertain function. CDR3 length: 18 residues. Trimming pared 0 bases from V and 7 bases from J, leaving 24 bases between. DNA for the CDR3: TGCGCCAGCAGTCAATCGATGCCGGCTATGGCCATAAATGGGACCCAGTACTTC. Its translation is CASSQSMPAMAINGTQYF.

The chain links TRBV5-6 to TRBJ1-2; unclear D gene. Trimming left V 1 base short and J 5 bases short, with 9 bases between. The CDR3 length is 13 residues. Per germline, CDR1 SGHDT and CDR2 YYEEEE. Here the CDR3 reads CASSLKGGYGYTF. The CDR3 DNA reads TGTGCCAGCAGCTTGAAGGGCGGGTATGGCTACACCTTC.

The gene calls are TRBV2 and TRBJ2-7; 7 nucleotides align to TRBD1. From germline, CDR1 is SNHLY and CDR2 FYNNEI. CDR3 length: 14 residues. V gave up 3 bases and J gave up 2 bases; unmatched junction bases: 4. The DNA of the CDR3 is TGTGCCAGCAGTGATGGACAGGTCGCCTACGAGCAGTACTTC. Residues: CASSDGQVAYEQYF.

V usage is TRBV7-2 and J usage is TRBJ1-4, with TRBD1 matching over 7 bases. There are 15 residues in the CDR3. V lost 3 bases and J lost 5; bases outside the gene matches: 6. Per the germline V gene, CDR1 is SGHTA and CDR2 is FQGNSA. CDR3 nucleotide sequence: TGTGCCAGCAGCTTTCACAGGGGAAACAATGAAAAACTGTTTTTT. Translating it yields CASSFHRGNNEKLFF.

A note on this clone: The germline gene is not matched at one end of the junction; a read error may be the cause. For the CDR3, the DNA is TGTGCTAGCAGCCCCCGCCTACTTATGAACACTGAAGCTTTCTTT. It translates to CASSPRLLMNTEAFF. This chain uses TRBV7-7 with TRBJ1-1; D gene uncertain. CDR1 SSHAT and CDR2 FNYEAQ come from the germline V gene (reference sequence). This CDR3 is built from 15 residues.

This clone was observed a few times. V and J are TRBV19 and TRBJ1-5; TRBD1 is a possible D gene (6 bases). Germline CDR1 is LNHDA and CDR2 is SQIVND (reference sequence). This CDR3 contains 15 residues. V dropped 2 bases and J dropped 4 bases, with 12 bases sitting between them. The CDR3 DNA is TGTGCCAGTAGTATAACGGGACAAAATAATCAGCCCCAGCATTTT. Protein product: CASSITGQNNQPQHF.

CDR3 nucleotides: TGTGCCAGCAGTTACGGACTAGACTCCTACGAGCAGTACTTC. As protein: CASSYGLDSYEQYF. The V call is TRBV6-6, the J call TRBJ2-7; the match to TRBD2 covers 7 bases. The CDR3 is made up of 14 amino acids. After removal of 2 bases from V and 0 bases from J, the junction contained 1 base not matched to a gene. Germline CDR1 is MNHNY and CDR2 is SVGAGI (reference sequence).

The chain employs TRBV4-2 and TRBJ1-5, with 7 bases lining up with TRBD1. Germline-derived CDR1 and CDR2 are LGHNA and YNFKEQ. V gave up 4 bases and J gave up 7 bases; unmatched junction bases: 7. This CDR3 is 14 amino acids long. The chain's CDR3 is CASSPSQGVQPQHF. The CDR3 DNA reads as TGTGCCAGCAGCCCCAGCCAGGGGGTACAGCCCCAGCATTTT.

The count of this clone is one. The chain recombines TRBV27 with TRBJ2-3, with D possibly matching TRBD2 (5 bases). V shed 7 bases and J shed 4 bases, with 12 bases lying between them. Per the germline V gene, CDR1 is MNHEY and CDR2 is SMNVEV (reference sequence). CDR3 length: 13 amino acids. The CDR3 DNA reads TGTGCCAGCACCCGTAGCGATTCAGATACGCAGTATTTT. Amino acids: CASTRSDSDTQYF.

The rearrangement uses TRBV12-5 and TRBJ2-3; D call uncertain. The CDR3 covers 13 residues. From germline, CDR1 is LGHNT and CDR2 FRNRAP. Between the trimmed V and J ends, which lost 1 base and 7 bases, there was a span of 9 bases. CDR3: CASGLEVAYTQYF. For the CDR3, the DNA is TGTGCTAGTGGTTTGGAGGTGGCTTATACGCAGTATTTT.

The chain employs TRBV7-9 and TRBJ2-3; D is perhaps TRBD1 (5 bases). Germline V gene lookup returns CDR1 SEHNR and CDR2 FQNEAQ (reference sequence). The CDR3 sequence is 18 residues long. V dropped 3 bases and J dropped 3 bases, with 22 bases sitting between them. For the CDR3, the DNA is TGTGCCAGCAGCTTCTTGCAGGGCAAAAAACAAGATACAGATACGCAGTATTTT. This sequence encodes CASSFLQGKKQDTDTQYF.

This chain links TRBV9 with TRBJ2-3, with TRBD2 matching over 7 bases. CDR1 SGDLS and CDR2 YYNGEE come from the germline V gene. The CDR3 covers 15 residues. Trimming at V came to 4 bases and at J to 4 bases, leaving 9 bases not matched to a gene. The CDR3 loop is CASSLMGGGADTQYF. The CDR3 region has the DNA TGTGCCAGCAGCCTAATGGGTGGGGGGGCAGATACGCAGTATTTT.

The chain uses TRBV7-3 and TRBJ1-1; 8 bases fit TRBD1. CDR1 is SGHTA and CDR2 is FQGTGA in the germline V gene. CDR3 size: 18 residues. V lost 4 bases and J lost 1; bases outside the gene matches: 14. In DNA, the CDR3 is TGTGCCAGCAGCTCCCATGGTTACAGGGGGGACGCGAACACTGAAGCTTTCTTT. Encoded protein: CASSSHGYRGDANTEAFF. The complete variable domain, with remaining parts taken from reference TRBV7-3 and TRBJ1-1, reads GAGVSQTPSNKVTEKGKYVELRCDPISGHTALYWYRQSLGQGPEFLIYFQGTGAADDSGLPNDRFFAVRPEGSVSTLKIQRTERGDSAVYLCASSSHGYRGDANTEAFFGQGTRLTVV.

The CDR3 DNA reads as TGTGCCAGCAGCTCCTACTCTGGGGGGCGCTTGCAAGAGACCCAGTACTTC. Translated: CASSSYSGGRLQETQYF. This chain connects TRBV5-6 to TRBJ2-5; D assignment may be TRBD1 or TRBD2 (6 bases each). Germline CDR1 and CDR2: SGHDT and YYEEEE. V was pared by 3 bases and J by 2 bases, with 20 bases between. The CDR3 is made up of 17 amino acids.

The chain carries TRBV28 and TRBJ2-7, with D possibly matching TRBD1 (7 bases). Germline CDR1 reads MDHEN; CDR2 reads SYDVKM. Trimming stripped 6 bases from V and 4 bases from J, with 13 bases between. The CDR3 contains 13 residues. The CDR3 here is CASREGTEYEQYF. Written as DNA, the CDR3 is TGTGCCAGCAGGGAGGGGACAGAGTACGAGCAGTACTTC.

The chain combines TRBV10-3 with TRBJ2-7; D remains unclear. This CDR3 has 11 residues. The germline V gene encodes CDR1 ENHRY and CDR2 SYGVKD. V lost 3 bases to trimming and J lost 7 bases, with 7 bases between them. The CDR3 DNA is TGTGCCATCAGTGATATGGGGGAGCAGTACTTC. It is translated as CAISDMGEQYF.

CDR3 nucleotide sequence: TGTGCCAGTAGTATACGACCGAACCTGGGCACCGGGGAGCTGTTTTTT. It specifies CASSIRPNLGTGELFF. The V gene is TRBV19, the J gene TRBJ2-2; no reliable D call. Germline V gene lookup returns CDR1 LNHDA and CDR2 SQIVND (reference sequence). V was clipped by 2 bases and J by 4 bases, with 14 bases between them. The CDR3 spans 16 residues.